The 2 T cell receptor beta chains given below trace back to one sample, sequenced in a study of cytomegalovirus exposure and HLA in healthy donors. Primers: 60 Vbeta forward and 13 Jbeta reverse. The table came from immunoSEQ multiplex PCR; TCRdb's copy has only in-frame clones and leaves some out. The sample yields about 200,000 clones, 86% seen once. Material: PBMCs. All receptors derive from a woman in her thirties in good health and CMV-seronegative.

DNA of the CDR3: TGCAGCGGCTTGGGGGGAGTCGACGGGGAGCTGTTTTTT. Amino acids: CSGLGGVDGELFF. The V and J genes are TRBV29-1 and TRBJ2-2; D is possibly TRBD2 (6 bases). V shed 7 bases and J shed 7 bases, with 16 bases lying between them. Germline V gives CDR1 SQVTM, CDR2 ANQGSEA. There are 13 residues in the CDR3.

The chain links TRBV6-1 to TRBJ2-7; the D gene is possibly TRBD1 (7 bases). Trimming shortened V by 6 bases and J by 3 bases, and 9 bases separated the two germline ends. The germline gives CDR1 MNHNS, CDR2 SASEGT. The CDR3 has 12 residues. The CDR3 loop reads CASSRGVYEQYF. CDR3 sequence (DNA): TGTGCCAGCAGCAGGGGGGTCTACGAGCAGTACTTC.